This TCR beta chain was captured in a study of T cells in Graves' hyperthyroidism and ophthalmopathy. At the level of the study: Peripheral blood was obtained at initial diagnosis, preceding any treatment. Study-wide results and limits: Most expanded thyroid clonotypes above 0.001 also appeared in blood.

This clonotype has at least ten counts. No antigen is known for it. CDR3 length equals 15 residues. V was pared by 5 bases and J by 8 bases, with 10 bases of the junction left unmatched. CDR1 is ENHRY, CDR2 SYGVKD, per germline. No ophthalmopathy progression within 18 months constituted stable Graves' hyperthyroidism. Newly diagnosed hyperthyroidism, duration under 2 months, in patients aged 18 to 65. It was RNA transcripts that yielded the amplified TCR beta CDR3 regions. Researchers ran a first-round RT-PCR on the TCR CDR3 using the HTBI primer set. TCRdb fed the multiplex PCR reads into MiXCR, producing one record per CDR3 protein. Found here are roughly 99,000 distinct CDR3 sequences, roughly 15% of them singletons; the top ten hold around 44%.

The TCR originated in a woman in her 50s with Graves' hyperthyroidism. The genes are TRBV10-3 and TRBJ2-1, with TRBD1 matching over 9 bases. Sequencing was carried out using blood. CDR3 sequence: CAISNTGGGGDEQFF. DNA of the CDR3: TGTGCCATCAGTAATACAGGGGGCGGGGGAGATGAGCAGTTCTTC.